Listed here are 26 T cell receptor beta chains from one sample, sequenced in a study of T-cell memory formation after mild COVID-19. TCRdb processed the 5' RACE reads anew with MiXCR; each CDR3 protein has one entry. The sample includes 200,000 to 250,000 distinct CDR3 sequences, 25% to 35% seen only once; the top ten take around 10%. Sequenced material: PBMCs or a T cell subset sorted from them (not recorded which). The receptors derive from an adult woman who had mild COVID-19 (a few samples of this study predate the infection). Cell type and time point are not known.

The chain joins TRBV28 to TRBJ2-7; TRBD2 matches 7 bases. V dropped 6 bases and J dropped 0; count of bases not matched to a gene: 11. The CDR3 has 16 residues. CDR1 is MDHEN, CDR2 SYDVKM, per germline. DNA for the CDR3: TGTGCCAGCAGGAAGGGGAGGGACGGACCCTCCTACGAGCAGTACTTC. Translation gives CASRKGRDGPSYEQYF.

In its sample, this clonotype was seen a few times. CDR3 residues: CASSQDSGVRGYTF. The CDR3 region has the DNA TGTGCCAGCAGCCAAGATAGCGGGGTGCGTGGCTACACCTTC. The chain couples TRBV14 to TRBJ1-2; D remains unclear. The CDR3 totals 14 residues. Per the germline V gene, CDR1 is SGHDN and CDR2 is FVKESK. V was pared by 0 bases and J by 7 bases, with 12 bases between.

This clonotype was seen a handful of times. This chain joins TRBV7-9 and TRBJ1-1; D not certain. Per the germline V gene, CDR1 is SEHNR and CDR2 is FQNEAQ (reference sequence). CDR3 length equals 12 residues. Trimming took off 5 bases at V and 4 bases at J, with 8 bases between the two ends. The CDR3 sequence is CASSVSSTEAFF. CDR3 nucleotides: TGTGCCAGCAGCGTCAGCTCCACTGAAGCTTTCTTT. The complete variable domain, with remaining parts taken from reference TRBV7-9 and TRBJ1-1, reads DTGVSQNPRHKITKRGQNVTFRCDPISEHNRLYWYRQTLGQGPEFLTYFQNEAQLEKSRLLSDRFSAERPKGSFSTLEIQRTEQGDSAMYLCASSVSSTEAFFGQGTRLTVV.

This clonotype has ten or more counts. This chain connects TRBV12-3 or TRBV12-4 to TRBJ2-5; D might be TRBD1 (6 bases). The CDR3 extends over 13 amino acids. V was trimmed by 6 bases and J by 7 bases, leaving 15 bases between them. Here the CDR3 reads CASSQRIQGTQYF. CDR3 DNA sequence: TGTGCCAGCAGCCAAAGAATACAGGGGACCCAGTACTTC.

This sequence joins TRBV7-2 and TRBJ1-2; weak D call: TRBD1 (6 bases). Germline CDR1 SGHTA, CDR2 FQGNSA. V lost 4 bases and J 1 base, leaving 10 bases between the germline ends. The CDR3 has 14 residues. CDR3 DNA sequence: TGTGCCAGCAGCTCGAACAGGGATAACTATGGCTACACCTTC. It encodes CASSSNRDNYGYTF.

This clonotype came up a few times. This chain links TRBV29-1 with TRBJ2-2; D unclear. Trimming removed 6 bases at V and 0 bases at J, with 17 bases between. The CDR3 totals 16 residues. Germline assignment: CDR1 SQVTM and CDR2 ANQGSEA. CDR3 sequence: CSVLTTNSPNTGELFF. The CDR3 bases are TGCAGCGTCCTTACTACCAATTCGCCGAACACCGGGGAGCTGTTTTTT.

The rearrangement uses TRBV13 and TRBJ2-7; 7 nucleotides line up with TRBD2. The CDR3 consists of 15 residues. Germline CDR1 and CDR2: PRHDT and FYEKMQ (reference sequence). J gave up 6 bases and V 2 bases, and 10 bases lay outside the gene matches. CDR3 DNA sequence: TGTGCCAGCAGCTTAAGGTCGTATGGGAGGGGCGAGCAGTACTTC. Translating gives CASSLRSYGRGEQYF.

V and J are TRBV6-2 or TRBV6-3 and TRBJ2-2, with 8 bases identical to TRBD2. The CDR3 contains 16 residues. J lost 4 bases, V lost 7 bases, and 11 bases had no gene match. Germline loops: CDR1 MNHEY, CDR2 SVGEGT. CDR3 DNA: TGTGCCAGCACCCTTACGGGACTAGGGCGCACCGGGGAGCTGTTTTTT. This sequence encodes CASTLTGLGRTGELFF.

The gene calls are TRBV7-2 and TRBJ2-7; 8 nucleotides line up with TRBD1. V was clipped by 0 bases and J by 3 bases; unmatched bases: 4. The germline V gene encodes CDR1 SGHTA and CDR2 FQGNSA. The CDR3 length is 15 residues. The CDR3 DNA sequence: TGTGCCAGCAGCTTAGCGAGACAGGGGCGCTACGAGCAGTACTTC. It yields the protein CASSLARQGRYEQYF. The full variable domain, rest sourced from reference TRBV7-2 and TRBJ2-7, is GAGVSQSPSNKVTEKGKDVELRCDPISGHTALYWYRQSLGQGLEFLIYFQGNSAPDKSGLPSDRFSAERTGGSVSTLTIQRTQQEDSAVYLCASSLARQGRYEQYFGPGTRLTVT.

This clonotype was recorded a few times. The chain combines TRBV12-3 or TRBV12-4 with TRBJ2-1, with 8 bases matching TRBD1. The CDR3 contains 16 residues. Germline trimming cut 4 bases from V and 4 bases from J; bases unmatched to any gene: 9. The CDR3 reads CASSSQLTGVYNEQFF. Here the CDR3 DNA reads TGTGCCAGCAGTTCCCAACTGACAGGGGTGTACAATGAGCAGTTCTTC.

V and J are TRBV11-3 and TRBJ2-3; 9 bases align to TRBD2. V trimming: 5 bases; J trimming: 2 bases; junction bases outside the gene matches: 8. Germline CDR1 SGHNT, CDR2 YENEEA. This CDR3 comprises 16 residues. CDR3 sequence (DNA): TGTGCCAGCAGCGCCGGGACTAGCCGATACACAGATACGCAGTATTTT. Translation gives CASSAGTSRYTDTQYF.

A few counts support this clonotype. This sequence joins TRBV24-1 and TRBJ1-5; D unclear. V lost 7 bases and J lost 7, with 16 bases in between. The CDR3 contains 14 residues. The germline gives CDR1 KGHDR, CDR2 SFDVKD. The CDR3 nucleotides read TGTGCCACCAGCGCCCGGTCCGGTGTCCAGCCCCAGCATTTT. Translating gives CATSARSGVQPQHF.

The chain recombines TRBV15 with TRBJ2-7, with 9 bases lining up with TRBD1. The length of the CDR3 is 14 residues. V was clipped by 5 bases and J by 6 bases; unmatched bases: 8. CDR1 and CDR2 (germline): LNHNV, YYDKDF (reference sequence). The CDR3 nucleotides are TGTGCCACCAGCTACGGACAGGGGCCGAGCGAGCAGTACTTC. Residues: CATSYGQGPSEQYF.

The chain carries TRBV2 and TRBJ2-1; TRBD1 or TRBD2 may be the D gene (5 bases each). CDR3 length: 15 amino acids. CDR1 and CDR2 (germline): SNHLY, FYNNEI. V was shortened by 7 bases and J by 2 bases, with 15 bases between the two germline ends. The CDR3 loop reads CASKMQGTAYNEQFF. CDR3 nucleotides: TGTGCCAGCAAAATGCAAGGGACGGCCTACAATGAGCAGTTCTTC.

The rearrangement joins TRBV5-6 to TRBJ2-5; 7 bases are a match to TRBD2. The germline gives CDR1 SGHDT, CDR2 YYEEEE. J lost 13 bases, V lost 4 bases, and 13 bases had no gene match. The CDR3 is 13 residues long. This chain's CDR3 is CASSTRDYSIRYF. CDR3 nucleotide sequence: TGTGCCAGCAGCACGCGGGACTACTCCATTAGGTACTTC.

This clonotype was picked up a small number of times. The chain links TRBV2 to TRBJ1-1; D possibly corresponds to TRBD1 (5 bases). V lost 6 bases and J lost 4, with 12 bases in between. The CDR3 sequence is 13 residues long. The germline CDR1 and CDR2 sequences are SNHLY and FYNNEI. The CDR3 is CASSRGEGTEAFF. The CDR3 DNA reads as TGTGCCAGCAGCCGAGGGGAAGGCACTGAAGCTTTCTTT.

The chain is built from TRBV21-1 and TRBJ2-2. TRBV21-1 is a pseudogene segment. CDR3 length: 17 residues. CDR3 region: CASSKARRPMNTGELFF. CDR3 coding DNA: TGTGCCAGCAGCAAAGCGCGTCGACCAATGAACACCGGGGAGCTGTTTTTT.

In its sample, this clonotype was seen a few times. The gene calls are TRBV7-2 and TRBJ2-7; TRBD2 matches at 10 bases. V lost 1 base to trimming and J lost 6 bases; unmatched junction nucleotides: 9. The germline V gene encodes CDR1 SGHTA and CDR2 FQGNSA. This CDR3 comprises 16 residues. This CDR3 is CASSLVTAGGMGEQYF. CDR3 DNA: TGTGCCAGCAGCTTAGTTACAGCGGGAGGGATGGGCGAGCAGTACTTC.

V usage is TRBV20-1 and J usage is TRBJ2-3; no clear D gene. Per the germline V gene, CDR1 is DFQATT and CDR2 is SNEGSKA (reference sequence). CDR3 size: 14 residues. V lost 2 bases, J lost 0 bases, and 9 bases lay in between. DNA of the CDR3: TGCAGTGCTAGAACACCCTCTAGCACAGATACGCAGTATTTT. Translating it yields CSARTPSSTDTQYF.

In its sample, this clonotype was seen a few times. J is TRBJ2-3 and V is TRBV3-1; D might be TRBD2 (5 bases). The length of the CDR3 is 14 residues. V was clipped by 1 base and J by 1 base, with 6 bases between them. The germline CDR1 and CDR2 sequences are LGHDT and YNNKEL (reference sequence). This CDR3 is CASSQGLRTDTQYF. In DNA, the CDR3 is TGTGCCAGCAGCCAAGGACTACGCACAGATACGCAGTATTTT.

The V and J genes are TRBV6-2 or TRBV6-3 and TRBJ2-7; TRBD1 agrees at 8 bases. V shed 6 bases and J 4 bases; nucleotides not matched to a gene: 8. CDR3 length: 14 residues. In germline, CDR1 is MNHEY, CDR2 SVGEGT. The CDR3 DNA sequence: TGTGCCAGCAGGAATATCCGGGACAGGTACGAGCAGTACTTC. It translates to CASRNIRDRYEQYF.

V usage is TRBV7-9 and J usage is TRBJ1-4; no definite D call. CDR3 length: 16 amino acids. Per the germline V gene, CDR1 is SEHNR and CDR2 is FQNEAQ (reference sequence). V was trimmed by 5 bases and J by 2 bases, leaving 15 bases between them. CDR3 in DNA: TGTGCCAGCAGCAAAGGACCGCGCGGGACTAATGAAAAACTGTTTTTT. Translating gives CASSKGPRGTNEKLFF.

DNA for the CDR3: TGCAGTGCCGGGGACCTCCCGGGGGATACGCAGTATTTT. Translation gives CSAGDLPGDTQYF. V usage is TRBV20-1 and J usage is TRBJ2-3; the D gene could be TRBD1 or TRBD2 (5 bases each). The CDR3 loop spans 13 amino acids. The V gene's germline CDR1 is DFQATT and CDR2 SNEGSKA (reference sequence). V lost 6 bases to trimming and J lost 6 bases, with 16 bases between them.

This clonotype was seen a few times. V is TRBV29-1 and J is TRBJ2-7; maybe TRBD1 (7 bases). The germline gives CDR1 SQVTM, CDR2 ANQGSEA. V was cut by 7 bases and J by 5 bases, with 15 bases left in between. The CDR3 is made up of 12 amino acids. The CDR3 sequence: CSAGDRVDEQYF. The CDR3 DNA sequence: TGCAGCGCGGGGGACAGAGTCGACGAGCAGTACTTC.

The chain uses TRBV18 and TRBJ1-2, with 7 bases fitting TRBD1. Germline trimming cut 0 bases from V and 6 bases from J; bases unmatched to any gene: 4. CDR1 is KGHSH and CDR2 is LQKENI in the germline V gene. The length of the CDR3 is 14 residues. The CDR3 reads CASSPPEGANGYTF. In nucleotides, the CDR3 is TGTGCCAGCTCACCACCGGAGGGGGCGAATGGCTACACCTTC.

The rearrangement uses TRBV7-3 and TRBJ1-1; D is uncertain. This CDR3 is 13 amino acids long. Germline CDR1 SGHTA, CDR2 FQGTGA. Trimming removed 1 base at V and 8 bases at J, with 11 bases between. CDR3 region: CASSLKMRFEAFF. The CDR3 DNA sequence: TGTGCCAGCAGCTTAAAAATGCGGTTCGAAGCTTTCTTT.